This T cell receptor beta chain comes out of a study of blood T cell repertoires in COVID-19. Participants came from some 23 US areas, aged roughly 18 to 95 years. Clinical history as reported by participants underpinned cohort assignment. Those designated as exposed participants met a COVID-19 case within 2 weeks before study entry. Per the authors' pipeline: Using reference gene primer amplification, nucleated cell counts were estimated. Here immunoSEQ multiplex PCR was the method, and the copy in TCRdb shows in-frame clones only, minus some. V and J calls and clone size follow that table, whereas D and trimming were derived from the DNA. The sample shows some 180,000 clones, 80% to 85% of them seen only once. Per germline, CDR1 MGHDK and CDR2 SYGVNS. This CDR3 spans 16 amino acids. J lost 4 bases, V lost 4 bases, and 9 bases had no gene match.

This chain links TRBV25-1 with TRBJ2-5, with 10 bases matching TRBD1. The receptor's source is a woman aged 25 to 39 who had been exposed to COVID-19. Sequencing was done on a sample of PBMCs or T cells enriched from blood (not recorded which). CDR3 amino acids: CASSASGTGEGETQYF. Here the CDR3 DNA reads TGTGCCAGCAGTGCCTCCGGGACAGGGGAAGGAGAGACCCAGTACTTC.